This T cell receptor beta chain was identified in a study of blood T cell repertoires in COVID-19. The CDR3 is 15 amino acids. J was trimmed by 4 bases and V by 3 bases; bases with no gene match: 1. Germline values: CDR1 SGHAT, CDR2 FQNNGV. This clone is a singleton in its sample. Sequencing used immunoSEQ multiplex PCR; TCRdb keeps in-frame clones, though not all of them. The data hold more than 85,000 clones, with over 70% observed a single time. The sequencing input was peripheral blood. The sequence was obtained from a man in his 60s with acute or convalescent COVID-19. This sequence joins TRBV11-2 and TRBJ2-5; 14 positions agree with TRBD2. The CDR3 protein is CASSLGLAGAETQYF. The CDR3 region has the DNA TGTGCCAGCAGCTTGGGACTAGCGGGAGCAGAGACCCAGTACTTC.